These 30 T cell receptor beta chains were all obtained from the same sample, sequenced in a study of human T cells and chemical hapten exposure. The template was total RNA from unfractionated whole blood. Individual cDNA molecules each carried unique molecular identifiers attached by the library. A single record per CDR3 protein comes from TCRdb applying MiXCR to the reads. The sample includes fewer than 150,000 distinct CDR3 sequences, roughly 8.5% of them seen just once. Material for sequencing was whole blood. These TCRs come from a human donor in good health. Some clones in this sample may be carry-over from other donors' samples.

The chain is built from TRBV27 and TRBJ2-7; a weak D match, TRBD1 (5 bases). This CDR3 is 12 amino acids long. CDR1 is MNHEY and CDR2 is SMNVEV in the germline V gene (reference sequence). V was cut by 4 bases and J by 6 bases, with 10 bases left in between. In nucleotides, the CDR3 is TGTGCCAGCAGTTCGACAGCCCGCGAGCAGTACTTC. This translates into CASSSTAREQYF.

This clonotype has at least ten counts. The genes are TRBV4-3 and TRBJ1-1; D might be TRBD1 (5 bases). The V end lost 0 bases, the J end lost 5 bases, and 16 bases lay between the germline ends. Germline-derived CDR1 and CDR2 are LGHNA and YSLEER. This CDR3 has 16 residues. The chain's CDR3 is CASSQDPGPGGTEAFF. The CDR3 bases are TGCGCCAGCAGCCAAGATCCGGGACCGGGAGGAACTGAAGCTTTCTTT.

This clonotype was seen ten or more times. The chain recombines TRBV29-1 with TRBJ2-7, with 9 nucleotides matching TRBD1. The V and J ends lost 7 bases and 3 bases, in that order; junction bases with no gene match: 10. This CDR3 is 14 amino acids long. Germline CDR1 reads SQVTM; CDR2 reads ANQGSEA. The CDR3 bases are TGCAGCGCCGGACAGGGGACTATGGACTACGAGCAGTACTTC. Amino acid sequence: CSAGQGTMDYEQYF.

This clonotype appeared many times. V usage is TRBV2 and J usage is TRBJ1-5; D unresolved. Germline V gene lookup returns CDR1 SNHLY and CDR2 FYNNEI. V was shortened by 7 bases and J by 5 bases, with 12 bases between the two germline ends. The length of the CDR3 is 13 residues. CDR3 in DNA: TGTGCCAGCATGGCATTACCCGATCAGCCCCAGCATTTT. Its translation: CASMALPDQPQHF.

This clonotype was seen many times. The chain links TRBV9 to TRBJ2-1; no definite D call. The CDR3 consists of 16 residues. Germline-derived CDR1 and CDR2 are SGDLS and YYNGEE. V was cut by 1 base and J by 3 bases, with 14 bases left in between. CDR3 nucleotides: TGTGCCAGCAGCGTACTCGACAACCCATACTACAATGAGCAGTTCTTC. Its protein product is CASSVLDNPYYNEQFF.

The chain uses TRBV11-1 and TRBJ2-1; TRBD2 matches 15 bases. Trimming cost V 6 bases and J 0 bases; bases outside gene matches: 6. CDR1 is SGHAT and CDR2 is FQDESV in the germline V gene (reference sequence). The CDR3 extends over 18 amino acids. The CDR3 DNA reads TGTGCCAGCAGTACCGGGACTAGCGGGGGGAGCTCCTACAATGAGCAGTTCTTC. Amino acids: CASSTGTSGGSSYNEQFF.

This clonotype came up many times. The CDR3 nucleotides are TGCAGTGCTAGAGATCAAGGCAGGGGAGGTCAGCCCCAGCATTTT. It translates to CSARDQGRGGQPQHF. This chain uses TRBV20-1 with TRBJ1-5, with D perhaps matching TRBD1 (6 bases). Deletions cut 0 bases from V and 6 bases from J, with 15 bases between. Germline V gives CDR1 DFQATT, CDR2 SNEGSKA (reference sequence). The CDR3 is made up of 15 amino acids.

The chain combines TRBV10-3 with TRBJ2-1; no firm D call. Germline CDR1 is ENHRY and CDR2 is SYGVKD. This CDR3 comprises 12 residues. Trimming pared 4 bases from V and 7 bases from J, leaving 8 bases between. As DNA, the CDR3 is TGTGCCATCAGTGGCCTTCGGAATGAGCAGTTCTTC. This sequence encodes CAISGLRNEQFF.

This clonotype was seen at least ten times. The V gene is TRBV7-9, the J gene TRBJ2-1, with TRBD2 matching over 7 bases. Germline V gives CDR1 SEHNR, CDR2 FQNEAQ (reference sequence). The J segment lost 0 bases and the V segment lost 5 bases, leaving 7 bases of the junction unmatched. This CDR3 has 16 amino acids. CDR3 in amino acids: CASSGRGGSSYNEQFF. As DNA, the CDR3 is TGTGCCAGCAGCGGGCGGGGCGGGAGCTCCTACAATGAGCAGTTCTTC. The entire variable domain, with the rest obtained from reference TRBV7-9 and TRBJ2-1, is as follows: DTGVSQNPRHKITKRGQNVTFRCDPISEHNRLYWYRQTLGQGPEFLTYFQNEAQLEKSRLLSDRFSAERPKGSFSTLEIQRTEQGDSAMYLCASSGRGGSSYNEQFFGPGTRLTVL.

This clonotype was observed a few times. V is TRBV20-1 and J is TRBJ1-1, with 9 bases matching TRBD1. This CDR3 is 15 amino acids long. The trim removed 3 bases at V and 3 bases at J, leaving 8 bases unmatched. Germline V gives CDR1 DFQATT, CDR2 SNEGSKA (reference sequence). CDR3 bases: TGCAGTGCTAGGGGGTCGGGACAGGGCTACACTGAAGCTTTCTTT. Translating gives CSARGSGQGYTEAFF.

Ten or more counts support this clonotype. J is TRBJ1-2 and V is TRBV20-1; 7 positions match TRBD1. The CDR3 consists of 13 residues. The trim removed 0 bases at V and 7 bases at J, leaving 5 bases unmatched. Germline V gene sequence: CDR1 DFQATT, CDR2 SNEGSKA (reference sequence). DNA of the CDR3: TGCAGTGCTAGAGATGACAGGGAGGCTGGCTACACCTTC. It is translated as CSARDDREAGYTF.

CDR3 sequence: CSVERGRGVRGYTF. The CDR3 DNA is TGCAGCGTTGAACGGGGCAGGGGCGTCCGTGGCTACACCTTC. The V call is TRBV29-1, the J call TRBJ1-2; D possibly corresponds to TRBD1 (6 bases). The germline CDR1 and CDR2 sequences are SQVTM and ANQGSEA. CDR3 length: 14 amino acids. V gave up 2 bases and J gave up 7 bases, with 17 bases separating them.

This clonotype was counted at least ten times. This chain joins TRBV7-9 and TRBJ1-5; D unresolved. The V end was cut by 0 bases, the J end by 6 bases, with 12 bases between. The CDR3 runs 15 residues. CDR1 is SEHNR, CDR2 FQNEAQ, per germline (reference sequence). The CDR3 DNA reads TGTGCCAGCAGCTTAGCAGGTATGGGGTCTCAGCCCCAGCATTTT. It translates to CASSLAGMGSQPQHF.

This chain uses TRBV12-3 or TRBV12-4 with TRBJ2-7; 7 nucleotides align to TRBD1. Unmatched junction bases numbered 8, after V lost 8 bases and J lost 1 base. This CDR3 region has 14 residues. CDR3 coding DNA: TGTGCCAGCGGTCAAACAGGGGTTTCCTACGAGCAGTACTTC. Translating gives CASGQTGVSYEQYF.

About this clonotype itself: With a much larger clone just one base away, this may be a read error. V gene TRBV5-1 combines with J gene TRBJ1-2; 9 bases are a match to TRBD1. This CDR3 spans 14 amino acids. Germline trimming cut 7 bases from V and 2 bases from J; bases unmatched to any gene: 6. Germline V CDR1 and CDR2: SGHRS, YFSETQ. CDR3: CASAGTGTNYGYTF. The CDR3 bases are TGCGCCAGCGCCGGGACAGGGACCAACTATGGCTACACCTTC.

This rearrangement joins TRBV7-8 to TRBJ2-7; tentatively, D is TRBD1 (6 bases). Germline CDR1 and CDR2: SGHVS and FQNEAQ. There are 14 residues in the CDR3. The V gene lost 5 bases and the J gene lost 5 bases, with 16 bases spanning the gap. Here the CDR3 DNA reads TGTGCCAGCAGCCCCTTGAAAGGGGGTCACGAGCAGTACTTC. This sequence encodes CASSPLKGGHEQYF.

This clonotype was seen a few times. V and J are TRBV9 and TRBJ1-5; maybe TRBD1 (5 bases). V was pared by 0 bases and J by 6 bases, with 10 bases between. This CDR3 contains 14 residues. From germline, CDR1 is SGDLS and CDR2 YYNGEE. DNA of the CDR3: TGTGCCAGCAGCGTAGGCCAGGGTAGTCAGCCCCAGCATTTT. It encodes CASSVGQGSQPQHF.

In its sample, this clonotype was seen a few times. The rearrangement uses TRBV29-1 and TRBJ2-5, with TRBD1 as a possible D gene (5 bases). Looked up from germline, CDR1 is SQVTM and CDR2 is ANQGSEA. V lost 4 bases, J lost 4 bases, and 13 bases lay in between. The CDR3 runs to 13 residues. The CDR3: CSVVSGWGETQYF. The CDR3 DNA follows: TGCAGCGTTGTTTCAGGGTGGGGAGAGACCCAGTACTTC.

The V and J genes are TRBV2 and TRBJ2-1; perhaps D is TRBD1 or TRBD2 (7 bases each). The germline V and J ends were trimmed by 7 bases and 6 bases, with 22 bases remaining between them. Germline assignment: CDR1 SNHLY and CDR2 FYNNEI. The CDR3 is 16 residues long. The CDR3 coding sequence is TGTGCCAGCACCCCGCCGGGGGGACAGTATTTCAATGAGCAGTTCTTC. Translated, it gives CASTPPGGQYFNEQFF.

This clonotype was seen a handful of times. V usage is TRBV28 and J usage is TRBJ1-1, with a tentative D call TRBD1 (5 bases). The V gene's germline CDR1 is MDHEN and CDR2 SYDVKM. This CDR3 has 13 residues. V lost 6 bases and J lost 3, with 11 bases in between. The CDR3 coding sequence is TGTGCCAGCAGACGGGACGTAGACACTGAAGCTTTCTTT. The encoded protein is CASRRDVDTEAFF.

This clonotype was seen a few times. V gene TRBV18 combines with J gene TRBJ2-6, with D maybe TRBD1 (5 bases). In germline, CDR1 is KGHSH, CDR2 LQKENI. V lost 3 bases and J lost 2, with 14 bases in between. The CDR3 extends over 17 amino acids. DNA for the CDR3: TGTGCCAGCTCACCGATTGACAGTTCTGCTGGGGCCAACGTCCTGACTTTC. This gives the protein CASSPIDSSAGANVLTF.

This clonotype was counted at least ten times. The chain recombines TRBV20-1 with TRBJ1-1, with D uncertain. The V gene lost 1 base and the J gene lost 1 base, with 10 bases spanning the gap. Germline V gives CDR1 DFQATT, CDR2 SNEGSKA (reference sequence). The CDR3 is 14 amino acids. This CDR3 reads CSARASTQNTEAFF. DNA for the CDR3: TGCAGTGCTAGAGCTAGTACCCAGAACACTGAAGCTTTCTTT.

This clonotype was counted ten times or more. The chain joins TRBV3-1 to TRBJ2-2, with D perhaps TRBD1 (5 bases). Germline V gene sequence: CDR1 LGHDT, CDR2 YNNKEL (reference sequence). The CDR3 sequence is 15 residues long. V lost 3 bases to trimming and J lost 5 bases, with 13 bases between them. CDR3 nucleotides: TGTGCCAGCAGCCACAGGGTTATGTTAACCGGGGAGCTGTTTTTT. This encodes CASSHRVMLTGELFF.

V is TRBV7-2 and J is TRBJ1-6; D perhaps matches TRBD1 (6 bases). Trimming took 0 bases from V and 14 from J, leaving 20 bases between them. Looked up from germline, CDR1 is SGHTA and CDR2 is FQGNSA. The CDR3 runs 16 residues. The CDR3 loop is CASSLALQGMGRALHF. The CDR3 DNA reads TGTGCCAGCAGCTTAGCGCTCCAGGGGATGGGTAGGGCCCTCCACTTT. The full variable domain, its missing parts supplied by reference TRBV7-2 and TRBJ1-6, is GAGVSQSPSNKVTEKGKDVELRCDPISGHTALYWYRQSLGQGLEFLIYFQGNSAPDKSGLPSDRFSAERTGGSVSTLTIQRTQQEDSAVYLCASSLALQGMGRALHFGNGTRLTVT.

V gene TRBV29-1 combines with J gene TRBJ1-1; D is unclear. Germline CDR1 reads SQVTM; CDR2 reads ANQGSEA. The ends were cut back, 4 bases at V and 0 bases at J, with 9 bases in the middle. CDR3 length: 13 residues. The CDR3, as DNA: TGCAGCGTTGTATTGCTCATGAACACTGAAGCTTTCTTT. Translated, it gives CSVVLLMNTEAFF.

The chain carries TRBV19 and TRBJ2-3, with TRBD1 identical over 9 bases. Germline V gives CDR1 LNHDA, CDR2 SQIVND (reference sequence). J lost 2 bases, V lost 3 bases, and 3 bases had no gene match. This CDR3 contains 15 residues. CDR3 bases: TGTGCCAGTAGTATGGGACAGGGACACACAGATACGCAGTATTTT. Protein: CASSMGQGHTDTQYF.

This chain joins TRBV6-5 and TRBJ2-2; tentative D call: TRBD2 (5 bases). With 8 bases removed from V and 0 bases from J, the gap between germline ends came to 16 bases. This CDR3 has 16 amino acids. CDR1 MNHEY and CDR2 SVGAGI come from the germline V gene. The CDR3 sequence: CASFRVANPNTGELFF. The CDR3 DNA sequence: TGTGCCAGCTTTCGGGTAGCGAACCCGAACACCGGGGAGCTGTTTTTT.

This clonotype was counted between two and nine times. The V gene is TRBV20-1, the J gene TRBJ2-4; the match to TRBD1 covers 7 bases. Germline values: CDR1 DFQATT, CDR2 SNEGSKA (reference sequence). This CDR3 has 13 residues. V lost 3 bases to trimming and J lost 4 bases; unmatched junction nucleotides: 3. The CDR3 DNA is TGCAGTGCTAGTGGGACAGTTAAAAACATTCAGTACTTC. Amino acid sequence: CSASGTVKNIQYF.

The chain links TRBV5-1 to TRBJ2-1; 12 bases are a match to TRBD2. Trimming cost V 4 bases and J 6 bases; bases outside gene matches: 5. There are 15 residues in the CDR3. Germline CDR1 reads SGHRS; CDR2 reads YFSETQ. This CDR3 reads CASSISSGRANEQFF. CDR3 nucleotides: TGCGCCAGCAGCATTTCTAGCGGGAGGGCCAATGAGCAGTTCTTC.

This clonotype was seen a handful of times. This chain links TRBV3-1 with TRBJ2-1; D is unclear. The V end was cut by 2 bases, the J end by 0 bases, with 8 bases between. The germline V gene has CDR1 LGHDT and CDR2 YNNKEL (reference sequence). This CDR3 is built from 15 residues. The DNA of the CDR3 is TGTGCCAGCAGCCAAAGGGATCCCTCCTACAATGAGCAGTTCTTC. This sequence encodes CASSQRDPSYNEQFF.